Presented here are 6 T cell receptor beta chains from one specimen sequenced in a study of T cells after yellow fever vaccination. One entry per CDR3 protein results from TCRdb running MiXCR on the 5' RACE reads. Of 90,000 to 150,000 distinct CDR3 sequences listed, roughly 7.9% were seen once; the top ten hold approximately 2.7%. This sample comprised CD4+ T cells sorted from PBMCs, obtained roughly 45 days after the first yellow fever vaccination. These receptors originate from a man aged 18 to 30 who received the YFV17D yellow fever vaccine.

The J gene is TRBJ1-3, the V gene TRBV5-6; D is unclear. The germline CDR1 and CDR2 sequences are SGHDT and YYEEEE. V lost 3 bases and J lost 0, with 10 bases in between. The CDR3 spans 15 residues. DNA for the CDR3: TGTGCCAGCAGCTGGGATTGGAGCTCTGGAAACACCATATATTTT. Translating gives CASSWDWSSGNTIYF.

This clonotype was seen many times. V is TRBV5-1 and J is TRBJ2-2; D gene uncertain. Trimming removed 0 bases from V and 0 bases from J, with 9 bases in between. The CDR3 runs 16 residues. CDR1 and CDR2 (germline): SGHRS, YFSETQ. CDR3: CASSLDGRPNTGELFF. Here the CDR3 DNA reads TGCGCCAGCAGCTTGGATGGGCGGCCGAACACCGGGGAGCTGTTTTTT. Together with reference TRBV5-1 and TRBJ2-2, the CDR3 gives the full variable domain: KAGVTQTPRYLIKTRGQQVTLSCSPISGHRSVSWYQQTPGQGLQFLFEYFSETQRNKGNFPGRFSGRQFSNSRSEMNVSTLELGDSALYLCASSLDGRPNTGELFFGEGSRLTVL.

This clonotype was picked up a small number of times. The rearrangement uses TRBV20-1 and TRBJ1-4, with D unclear. In germline, CDR1 is DFQATT, CDR2 SNEGSKA (reference sequence). The CDR3 runs 13 residues. Trimming took off 1 base at V and 0 bases at J, with 3 bases between the two ends. Here the CDR3 reads CSARVATNEKLFF. CDR3 nucleotide sequence: TGCAGTGCTAGAGTAGCAACTAATGAAAAACTGTTTTTT.

This clonotype was counted many times. This chain connects TRBV5-1 to TRBJ1-2; D may be TRBD1 (5 bases). V lost 4 bases and J lost 2, with 15 bases in between. CDR3 size: 15 residues. Looked up from germline, CDR1 is SGHRS and CDR2 is YFSETQ. The CDR3 nucleotides are TGCGCCAGCAGCGCGCAGGGCCGAGGAAACTATGGCTACACCTTC. The encoded protein is CASSAQGRGNYGYTF. The full variable domain, its missing parts supplied by reference TRBV5-1 and TRBJ1-2, is KAGVTQTPRYLIKTRGQQVTLSCSPISGHRSVSWYQQTPGQGLQFLFEYFSETQRNKGNFPGRFSGRQFSNSRSEMNVSTLELGDSALYLCASSAQGRGNYGYTFGSGTRLTVV.

This clonotype has a count of ten or more. This chain connects TRBV3-1 to TRBJ2-1, with D hard to call. Trimming shortened V by 0 bases and J by 4 bases, and 10 bases separated the two germline ends. The germline gives CDR1 LGHDT, CDR2 YNNKEL (reference sequence). The length of the CDR3 is 15 residues. For the CDR3, the DNA is TGTGCCAGCAGCCAAGATGGGCGGCAGTACAATGAGCAGTTCTTC. Its protein product is CASSQDGRQYNEQFF.

This clonotype was counted at least ten times. The chain uses TRBV4-1 and TRBJ1-1, with unresolved D. The CDR3 sequence is 13 residues long. V gave up 3 bases and J gave up 3 bases, with 8 bases separating them. In germline, CDR1 is MGHRA, CDR2 YSYEKL. CDR3 nucleotides: TGCGCCAGCAGCCATCTATCGTACACTGAAGCTTTCTTT. This sequence encodes CASSHLSYTEAFF.